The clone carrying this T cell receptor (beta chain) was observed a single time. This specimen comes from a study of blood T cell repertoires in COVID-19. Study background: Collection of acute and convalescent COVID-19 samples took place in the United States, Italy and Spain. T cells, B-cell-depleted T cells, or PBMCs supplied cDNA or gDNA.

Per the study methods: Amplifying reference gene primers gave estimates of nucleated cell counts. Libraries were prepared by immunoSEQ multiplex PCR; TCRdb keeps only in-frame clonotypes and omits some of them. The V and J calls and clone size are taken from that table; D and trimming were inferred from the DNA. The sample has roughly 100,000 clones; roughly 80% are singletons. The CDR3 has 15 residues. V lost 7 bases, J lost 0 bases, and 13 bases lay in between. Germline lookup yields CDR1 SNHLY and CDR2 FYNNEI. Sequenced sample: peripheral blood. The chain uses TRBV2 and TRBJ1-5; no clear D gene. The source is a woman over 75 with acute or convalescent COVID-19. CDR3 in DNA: TGTGCCAGCACCAAAAGGGAGTATAGCAATCAGCCCCAGCATTTT. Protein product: CASTKREYSNQPQHF.